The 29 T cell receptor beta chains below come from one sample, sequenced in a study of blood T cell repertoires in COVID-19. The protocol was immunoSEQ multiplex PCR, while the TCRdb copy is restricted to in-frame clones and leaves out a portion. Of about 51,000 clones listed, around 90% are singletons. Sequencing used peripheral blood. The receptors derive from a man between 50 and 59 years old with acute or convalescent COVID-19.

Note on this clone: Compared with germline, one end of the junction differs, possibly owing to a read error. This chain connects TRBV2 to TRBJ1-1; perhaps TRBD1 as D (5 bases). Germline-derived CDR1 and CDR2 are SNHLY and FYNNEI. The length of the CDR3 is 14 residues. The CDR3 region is CAGREVKRNTEAFF. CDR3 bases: TGTGCCGGCAGGGAGGTAAAGAGGAACACTGAAGCTTTCTTT.

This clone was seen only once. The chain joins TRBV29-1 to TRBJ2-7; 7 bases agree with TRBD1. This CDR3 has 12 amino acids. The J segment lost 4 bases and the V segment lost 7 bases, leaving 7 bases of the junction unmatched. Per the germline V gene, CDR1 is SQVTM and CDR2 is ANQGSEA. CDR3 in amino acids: CSAGTALYEQYF. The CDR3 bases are TGCAGCGCCGGGACAGCCCTTTACGAGCAGTACTTC.

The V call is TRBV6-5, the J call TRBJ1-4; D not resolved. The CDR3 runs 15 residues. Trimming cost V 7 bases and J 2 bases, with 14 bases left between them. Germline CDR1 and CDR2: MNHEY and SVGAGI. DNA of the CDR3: TGTGCCAGCACCAAACTCCGCGTTACTAATGAAAAACTGTTTTTT. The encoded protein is CASTKLRVTNEKLFF.

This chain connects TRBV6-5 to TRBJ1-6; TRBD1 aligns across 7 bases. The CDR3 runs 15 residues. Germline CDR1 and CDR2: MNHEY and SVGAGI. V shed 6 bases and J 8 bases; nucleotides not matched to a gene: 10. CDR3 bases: TGTGCCAGCAGCATTATGGACAGGCCTCATTCACCCCTCCACTTT. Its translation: CASSIMDRPHSPLHF.

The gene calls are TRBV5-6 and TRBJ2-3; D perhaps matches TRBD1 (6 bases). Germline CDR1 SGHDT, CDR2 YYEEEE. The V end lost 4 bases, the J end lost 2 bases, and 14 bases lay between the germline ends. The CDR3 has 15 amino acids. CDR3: CASSTGTSYTDTQYF. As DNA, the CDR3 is TGTGCCAGCAGCACCGGGACAAGCTACACAGATACGCAGTATTTT.

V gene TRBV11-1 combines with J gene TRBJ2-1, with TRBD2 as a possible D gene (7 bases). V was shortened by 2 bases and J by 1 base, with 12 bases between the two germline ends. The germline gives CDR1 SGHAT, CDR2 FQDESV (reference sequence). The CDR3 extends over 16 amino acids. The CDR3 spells CASSLKGGGSYNEQFF. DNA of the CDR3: TGTGCCAGCAGCTTAAAAGGGGGGGGATCCTACAATGAGCAGTTCTTC. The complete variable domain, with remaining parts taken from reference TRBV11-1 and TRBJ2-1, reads EAEVAQSPRYKITEKSQAVAFWCDPISGHATLYWYRQILGQGPELLVQFQDESVVDDSQLPKDRFSAERLKGVDSTLKIQPAELGDSAMYLCASSLKGGGSYNEQFFGPGTRLTVL.

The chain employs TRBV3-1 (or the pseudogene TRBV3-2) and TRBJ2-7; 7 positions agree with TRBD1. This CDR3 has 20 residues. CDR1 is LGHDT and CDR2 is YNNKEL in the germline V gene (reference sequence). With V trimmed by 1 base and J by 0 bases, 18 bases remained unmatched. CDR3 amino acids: CASSQGGRQGLPPSSYEQYF. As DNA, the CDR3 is TGTGCCAGCAGCCAAGGAGGGAGACAGGGCCTGCCCCCAAGCTCCTACGAGCAGTACTTC.

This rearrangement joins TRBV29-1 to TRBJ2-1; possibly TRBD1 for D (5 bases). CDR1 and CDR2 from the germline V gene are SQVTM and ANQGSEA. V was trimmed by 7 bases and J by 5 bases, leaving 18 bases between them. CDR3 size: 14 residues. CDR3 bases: TGCAGCGCCCGTATAGTGGGGCTCCACAATGAGCAGTTCTTC. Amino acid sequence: CSARIVGLHNEQFF.

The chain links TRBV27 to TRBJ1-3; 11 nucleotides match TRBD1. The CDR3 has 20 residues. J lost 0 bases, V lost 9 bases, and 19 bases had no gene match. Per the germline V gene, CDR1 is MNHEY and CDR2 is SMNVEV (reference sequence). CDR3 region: CASPRQGQGAVGSSGNTIYF. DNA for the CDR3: TGTGCCAGTCCGCGACAAGGACAGGGGGCAGTTGGGAGCTCTGGAAACACCATATATTTT.

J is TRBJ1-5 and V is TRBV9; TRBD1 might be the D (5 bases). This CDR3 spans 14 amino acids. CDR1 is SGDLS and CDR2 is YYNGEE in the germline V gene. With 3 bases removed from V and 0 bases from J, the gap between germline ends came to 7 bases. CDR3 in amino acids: CASSEGNSNQPQHF. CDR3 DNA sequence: TGTGCCAGCAGCGAGGGGAATAGCAATCAGCCCCAGCATTTT.

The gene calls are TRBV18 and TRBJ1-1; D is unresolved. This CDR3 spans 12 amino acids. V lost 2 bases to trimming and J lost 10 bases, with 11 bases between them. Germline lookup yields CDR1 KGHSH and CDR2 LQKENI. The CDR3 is CASSPGGFGAFF. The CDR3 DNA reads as TGTGCCAGCTCACCAGGAGGGTTCGGAGCTTTCTTT.

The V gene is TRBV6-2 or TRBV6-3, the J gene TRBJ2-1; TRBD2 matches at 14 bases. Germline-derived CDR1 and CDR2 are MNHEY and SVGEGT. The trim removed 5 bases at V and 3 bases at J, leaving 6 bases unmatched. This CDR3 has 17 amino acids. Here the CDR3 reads CASSGTSGGPIYNEQFF. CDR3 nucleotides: TGTGCCAGCAGTGGGACTAGCGGGGGACCAATCTACAATGAGCAGTTCTTC.

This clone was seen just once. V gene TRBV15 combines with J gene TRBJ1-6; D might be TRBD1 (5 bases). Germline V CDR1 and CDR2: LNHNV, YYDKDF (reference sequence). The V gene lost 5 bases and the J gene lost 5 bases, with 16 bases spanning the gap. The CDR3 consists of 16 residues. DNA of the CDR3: TGTGCCACCAGCGCTTGGCAGGGTCTTGATAATTCACCCCTCCACTTT. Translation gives CATSAWQGLDNSPLHF.

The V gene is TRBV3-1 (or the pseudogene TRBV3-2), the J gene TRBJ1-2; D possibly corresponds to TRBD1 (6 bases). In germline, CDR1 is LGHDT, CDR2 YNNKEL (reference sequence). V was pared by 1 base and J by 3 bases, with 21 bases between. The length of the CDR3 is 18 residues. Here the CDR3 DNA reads TGTGCCAGCAGCCAAGTAGTCGGTTGGCCCAGGGGTCACTATGGCTACACCTTC. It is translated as CASSQVVGWPRGHYGYTF.

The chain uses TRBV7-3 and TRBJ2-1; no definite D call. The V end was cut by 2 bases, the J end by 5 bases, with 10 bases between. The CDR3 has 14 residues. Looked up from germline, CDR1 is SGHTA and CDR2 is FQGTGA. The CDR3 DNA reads TGTGCCAGCAGCTTATACCCAAACAACAATGAGCAGTTCTTC. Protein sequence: CASSLYPNNNEQFF.

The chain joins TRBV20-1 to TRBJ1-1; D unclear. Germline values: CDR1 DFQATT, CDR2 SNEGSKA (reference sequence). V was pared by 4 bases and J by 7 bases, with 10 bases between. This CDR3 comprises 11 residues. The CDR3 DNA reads TGCAGTGCTATGTGGCAACGTGAAGCTTTCTTT. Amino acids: CSAMWQREAFF.

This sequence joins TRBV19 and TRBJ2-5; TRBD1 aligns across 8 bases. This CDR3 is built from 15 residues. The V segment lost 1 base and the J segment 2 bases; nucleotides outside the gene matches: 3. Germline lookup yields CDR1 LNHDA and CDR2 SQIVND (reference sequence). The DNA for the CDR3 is TGTGCCAGTAGTATAGGAGGGACAGGTCAAGAGACCCAGTACTTC. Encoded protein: CASSIGGTGQETQYF.

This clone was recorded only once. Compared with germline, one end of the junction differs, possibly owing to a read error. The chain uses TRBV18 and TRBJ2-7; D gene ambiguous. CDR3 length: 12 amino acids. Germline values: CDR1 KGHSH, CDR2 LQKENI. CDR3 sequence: CASSPLGEEQYF. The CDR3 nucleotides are TGTGCCAGCTCCCCACTGGGCGAGGAGCAGTACTTC.

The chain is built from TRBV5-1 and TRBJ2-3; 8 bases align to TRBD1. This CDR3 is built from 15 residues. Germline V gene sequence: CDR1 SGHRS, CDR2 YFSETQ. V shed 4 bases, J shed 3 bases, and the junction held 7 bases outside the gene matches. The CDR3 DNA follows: TGCGCCAGCAGCGATCCCCAGGGGGCGACAGATACGCAGTATTTT. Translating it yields CASSDPQGATDTQYF.

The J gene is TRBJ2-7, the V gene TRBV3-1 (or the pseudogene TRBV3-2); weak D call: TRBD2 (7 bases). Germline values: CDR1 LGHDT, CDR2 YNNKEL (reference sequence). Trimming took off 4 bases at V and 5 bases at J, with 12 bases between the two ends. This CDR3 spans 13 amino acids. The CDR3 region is CASSPWGGDEQYF. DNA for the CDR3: TGTGCCAGCAGCCCCTGGGGGGGCGACGAGCAGTACTTC.

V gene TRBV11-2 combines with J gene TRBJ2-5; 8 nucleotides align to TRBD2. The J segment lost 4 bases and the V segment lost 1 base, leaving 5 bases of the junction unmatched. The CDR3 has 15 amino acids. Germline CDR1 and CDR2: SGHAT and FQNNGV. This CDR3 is CASSLAGGRGETQYF. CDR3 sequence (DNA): TGTGCCAGCAGCTTAGCGGGAGGGCGGGGAGAGACCCAGTACTTC.

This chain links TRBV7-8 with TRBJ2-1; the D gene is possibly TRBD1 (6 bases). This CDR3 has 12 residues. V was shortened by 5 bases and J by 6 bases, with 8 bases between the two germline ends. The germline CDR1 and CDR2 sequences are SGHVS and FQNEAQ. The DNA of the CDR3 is TGTGCCAGCAGCCTACAGGGCAATGAGCAGTTCTTC. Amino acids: CASSLQGNEQFF.

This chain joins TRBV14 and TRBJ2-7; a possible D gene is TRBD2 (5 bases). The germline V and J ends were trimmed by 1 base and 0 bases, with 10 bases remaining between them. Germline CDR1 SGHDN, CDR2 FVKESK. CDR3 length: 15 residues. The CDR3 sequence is CASSQAGMISYEQYF. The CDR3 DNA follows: TGTGCCAGCAGCCAAGCGGGGATGATCTCCTACGAGCAGTACTTC.

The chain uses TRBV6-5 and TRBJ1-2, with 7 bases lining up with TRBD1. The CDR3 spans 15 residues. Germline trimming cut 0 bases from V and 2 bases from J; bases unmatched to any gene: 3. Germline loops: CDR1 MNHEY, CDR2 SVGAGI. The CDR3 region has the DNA TGTGCCAGCAGTTACTCCCCCAGGGGGAACTATGGCTACACCTTC. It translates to CASSYSPRGNYGYTF.

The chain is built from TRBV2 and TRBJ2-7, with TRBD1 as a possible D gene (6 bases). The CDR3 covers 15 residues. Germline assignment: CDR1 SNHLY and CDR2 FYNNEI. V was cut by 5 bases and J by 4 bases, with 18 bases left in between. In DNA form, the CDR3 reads TGTGCCAGCAGTCCGACCGGGACATCTCCTTACGAGCAGTACTTC. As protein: CASSPTGTSPYEQYF.

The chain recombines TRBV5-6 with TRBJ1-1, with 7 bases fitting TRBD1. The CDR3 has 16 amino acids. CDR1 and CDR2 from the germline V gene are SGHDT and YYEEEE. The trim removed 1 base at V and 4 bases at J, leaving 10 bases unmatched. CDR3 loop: CASSLPVRGGSTEAFF. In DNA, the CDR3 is TGTGCCAGCAGCTTGCCCGTTCGAGGGGGCAGCACTGAAGCTTTCTTT.

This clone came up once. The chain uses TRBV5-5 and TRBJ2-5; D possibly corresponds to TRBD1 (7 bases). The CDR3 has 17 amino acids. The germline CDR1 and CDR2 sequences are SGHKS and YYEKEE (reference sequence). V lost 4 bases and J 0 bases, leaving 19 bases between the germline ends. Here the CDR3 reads CASSRLAGQRYQETQYF. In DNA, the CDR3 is TGTGCCAGCAGCCGATTGGCGGGACAGAGGTACCAAGAGACCCAGTACTTC.

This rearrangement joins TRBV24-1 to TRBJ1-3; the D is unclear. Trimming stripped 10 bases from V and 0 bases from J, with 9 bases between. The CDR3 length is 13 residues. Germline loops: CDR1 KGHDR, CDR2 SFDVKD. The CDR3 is CATRASSGNTIYF. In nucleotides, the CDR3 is TGTGCCACGCGGGCTAGCTCTGGAAACACCATATATTTT.

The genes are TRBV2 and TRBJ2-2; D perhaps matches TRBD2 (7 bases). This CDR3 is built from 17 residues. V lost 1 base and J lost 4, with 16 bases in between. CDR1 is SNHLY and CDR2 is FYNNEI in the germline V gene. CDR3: CASSEVPGGSFTGELFF. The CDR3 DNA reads TGTGCCAGCAGTGAAGTCCCGGGGGGCAGTTTCACCGGGGAGCTGTTTTTT.